The 20 T cell receptor beta chains in this list originate from one sample, sequenced in a study of blood T cell repertoires in COVID-19. The assay was immunoSEQ multiplex PCR, and TCRdb's table has in-frame clones only and misses some. The table has 35,000 to 50,000 clones, 90% to 95% seen once. The sequenced material came from peripheral blood. Receptor source: a man aged 45-65 years with active COVID-19.

This chain connects TRBV4-1 to TRBJ1-2; the match to TRBD1 covers 9 bases. Germline values: CDR1 MGHRA, CDR2 YSYEKL. V was pared by 3 bases and J by 2 bases, with 4 bases of the junction left unmatched. This CDR3 spans 15 amino acids. Written as DNA, the CDR3 is TGCGCCAGCAGCCAGGGGACAGGGTGGAACTATGGCTACACCTTC. As protein: CASSQGTGWNYGYTF.

The chain combines TRBV7-6 with TRBJ1-1; TRBD1 might be the D (5 bases). V lost 1 base and J 2 bases, leaving 8 bases between the germline ends. Per the germline V gene, CDR1 is SGHVS and CDR2 is FNYEAQ. The CDR3 length is 14 residues. For the CDR3, the DNA is TGTGCCAGCAGCTTAGAACAGGTTAACACTGAAGCTTTCTTT. Its protein product is CASSLEQVNTEAFF. The full variable domain, completed using reference TRBV7-6 and TRBJ1-1, is GAGVSQSPRYKVTKRGQDVALRCDPISGHVSLYWYRQALGQGPEFLTYFNYEAQQDKSGLPNDRFSAERPEGSISTLTIQRTEQRDSAMYRCASSLEQVNTEAFFGQGTRLTVV.

The V and J genes are TRBV18 and TRBJ2-3; TRBD2 matches 10 bases. CDR3 length equals 19 residues. J was trimmed by 2 bases and V by 0 bases; bases with no gene match: 11. In germline, CDR1 is KGHSH, CDR2 LQKENI. This CDR3 is CASSPPSPLAGANTDTQYF. The CDR3 DNA follows: TGTGCCAGCTCACCACCGTCCCCCCTAGCGGGGGCCAACACAGATACGCAGTATTTT.

On this clone itself: This sample also contains other DNA sequences that code for the same CDR3. CDR3 DNA: TGTGCCAGCAGGCGGGGAAGGAACACCGGGGAGCTGTTTTTT. Translation: CASRRGRNTGELFF. This rearrangement joins TRBV27 to TRBJ2-2, with D perhaps TRBD2 (6 bases). CDR1 MNHEY and CDR2 SMNVEV come from the germline V gene (reference sequence). V was trimmed by 6 bases and J by 1 base, leaving 9 bases between them. The CDR3 is 14 residues long.

As regards this clone: The identical CDR3 is also encoded by other nucleotide sequences in the sample. The chain couples TRBV3-1 (or the pseudogene TRBV3-2) to TRBJ1-5; D gene ambiguous. Germline V gives CDR1 LGHDT, CDR2 YNNKEL (reference sequence). V lost 0 bases and J 5 bases, leaving 5 bases between the germline ends. The CDR3 has 13 residues. The chain's CDR3 is CASSQDRDQPQHF. The CDR3 nucleotides read TGTGCCAGCAGCCAAGATAGAGATCAGCCCCAGCATTTT.

V usage is TRBV2 and J usage is TRBJ2-3; 10 bases match TRBD2. CDR3 length: 16 residues. Germline trimming cut 7 bases from V and 1 base from J; bases unmatched to any gene: 8. The germline gives CDR1 SNHLY, CDR2 FYNNEI. The CDR3 region is CASTKGLAMGTDTQYF. Here the CDR3 DNA reads TGTGCCAGCACCAAGGGACTAGCGATGGGCACAGATACGCAGTATTTT.

The chain employs TRBV9 and TRBJ1-1; no clear D. Looked up from germline, CDR1 is SGDLS and CDR2 is YYNGEE. Trimming removed 4 bases at V and 3 bases at J, with 7 bases between. The CDR3 length is 12 residues. The CDR3 DNA follows: TGTGCCAGCAGCTCCCATGACACTGAAGCTTTCTTT. Its translation: CASSSHDTEAFF.

This chain joins TRBV29-1 and TRBJ2-2; D perhaps matches TRBD2 (7 bases). This CDR3 comprises 14 residues. Trimming took 7 bases from V and 5 from J, leaving 17 bases between them. Germline V gene data show CDR1 as SQVTM and CDR2 as ANQGSEA. CDR3 DNA: TGCAGCGGGGAGGGACAAGAAGTTACCGGGGAGCTGTTTTTT. It specifies CSGEGQEVTGELFF.

J is TRBJ1-5 and V is TRBV24-1; D is unresolved. The CDR3 sequence is 13 residues long. Between the trimmed V and J ends, which lost 3 bases and 5 bases, there was a span of 7 bases. Germline V CDR1 and CDR2: KGHDR, SFDVKD. CDR3 nucleotides: TGTGCCACCAGTGATCATTCGGATCAGCCCCAGCATTTT. Protein product: CATSDHSDQPQHF.

The V gene is TRBV18, the J gene TRBJ1-4; 7 bases align to TRBD1. The CDR3 is made up of 14 amino acids. With 4 bases clipped from V and 8 bases from J, the junction kept 7 bases outside the gene matches. Germline values: CDR1 KGHSH, CDR2 LQKENI. The CDR3 nucleotides read TGTGCCAGCTCACAAAACTGGGACAGCGAAAAACTGTTTTTT. Its protein is CASSQNWDSEKLFF.

The V and J genes are TRBV12-3 or TRBV12-4 and TRBJ1-2; D is perhaps TRBD1 (6 bases). V gave up 1 base and J gave up 11 bases, with 8 bases separating them. The CDR3 is 11 residues long. CDR3 sequence: CASSLGTGYTF. The CDR3 coding sequence is TGTGCCAGCAGTTTAGGTACAGGGTACACCTTC.

This clone was observed a single time. This rearrangement joins TRBV7-8 to TRBJ2-3, with a possible D match to TRBD1 (6 bases). The CDR3 length is 14 residues. From germline, CDR1 is SGHVS and CDR2 FQNEAQ. The V end lost 4 bases, the J end lost 6 bases, and 14 bases lay between the germline ends. CDR3 DNA sequence: TGTGCCAGCAGCTCCGGGCAGGGGTGGGATACGCAGTATTTT. Its translation is CASSSGQGWDTQYF.

This chain connects TRBV28 to TRBJ2-5; tentatively, D is TRBD2 (5 bases). The V end lost 5 bases, the J end lost 5 bases, and 18 bases lay between the germline ends. The CDR3 contains 15 residues. CDR1 is MDHEN and CDR2 is SYDVKM in the germline V gene. In nucleotides, the CDR3 is TGTGCCAGCAGTCAGCCTGACGGGGTCGGCGAGACCCAGTACTTC. It encodes CASSQPDGVGETQYF.

The chain's CDR3 is CASRRQESYNEQFF. The CDR3 DNA reads TGCGCCAGCCGACGACAGGAGTCCTACAATGAGCAGTTCTTC. V and J are TRBV5-1 and TRBJ2-1, with a tentative D call TRBD1 (6 bases). The V end was cut by 7 bases, the J end by 1 base, with 12 bases between. The germline V gene has CDR1 SGHRS and CDR2 YFSETQ. The CDR3 is 14 residues long.

The chain carries TRBV30 and TRBJ2-3; perhaps D is TRBD1 or TRBD2 (5 bases each). The germline V and J ends were trimmed by 5 bases and 6 bases, with 15 bases remaining between them. The germline CDR1 and CDR2 sequences are GTSNPN and SVGIG (reference sequence). This CDR3 has 13 amino acids. DNA of the CDR3: TGTGCCTGGGAGGGGCCGCCTGTGGATACGCAGTATTTT. Translated, it gives CAWEGPPVDTQYF. Together with reference TRBV30 and TRBJ2-3, the CDR3 gives the full variable domain: SQTIHQWPATLVQPVGSPLSLECTVEGTSNPNLYWYRQAAGRGLQLLFYSVGIGQISSEVPQNLSASRPQDRQFILSSKKLLLSDSGFYLCAWEGPPVDTQYFGPGTRLTVL.

The rearrangement uses TRBV13 and TRBJ2-5; TRBD1 matches 11 bases. With V trimmed by 5 bases and J by 5 bases, 10 bases remained unmatched. This CDR3 has 16 amino acids. Germline V gene lookup returns CDR1 PRHDT and CDR2 FYEKMQ (reference sequence). The CDR3 here is CASSMDRGLSGETQYF. CDR3 nucleotide sequence: TGTGCCAGCAGCATGGACAGGGGGCTTTCAGGGGAGACCCAGTACTTC.

V gene TRBV3-1 (or the pseudogene TRBV3-2) combines with J gene TRBJ1-2, with a possible D match to TRBD1 (5 bases). Trimming took 0 bases from V and 5 from J, leaving 13 bases between them. The CDR3 is 15 residues long. CDR1 and CDR2 (germline): LGHDT, YNNKEL (reference sequence). This CDR3 is CASSQDVGGGYGYTF. CDR3 bases: TGTGCCAGCAGCCAAGATGTGGGGGGAGGGTATGGCTACACCTTC.

This clone was seen a single time. The chain joins TRBV18 to TRBJ2-1; no definite D call. V was clipped by 1 base and J by 3 bases, with 16 bases between them. The germline V gene has CDR1 KGHSH and CDR2 LQKENI. The CDR3 is made up of 17 amino acids. CDR3 region: CASSPLGGVEGYNEQFF. The CDR3, as DNA: TGTGCCAGCTCACCACTAGGCGGTGTCGAAGGCTACAATGAGCAGTTCTTC.

The chain couples TRBV5-4 to TRBJ2-7; D may be TRBD2 (7 bases). Trimming pared 0 bases from V and 2 bases from J, leaving 15 bases between. The CDR3 is 16 residues long. Germline assignment: CDR1 SGHNT and CDR2 YYREEE (reference sequence). The DNA for the CDR3 is TGTGCCAGCAGCTTGGATGCGGGGGCGTCAGCCTACGAGCAGTACTTC. Amino acids: CASSLDAGASAYEQYF. Full variable domain (rest looked up from reference TRBV5-4 and TRBJ2-7): ETGVTQSPTHLIKTRGQQVTLRCSSQSGHNTVSWYQQALGQGPQFIFQYYREEENGRGNFPPRFSGLQFPNYSSELNVNALELDDSALYLCASSLDAGASAYEQYFGPGTRLTVT.

V and J are TRBV19 and TRBJ1-2; 7 positions agree with TRBD1. V shed 6 bases and J 0 bases; nucleotides not matched to a gene: 4. The CDR3 runs to 14 residues. Germline V gene lookup returns CDR1 LNHDA and CDR2 SQIVND (reference sequence). The CDR3 protein is CASRRQGANYGYTF. Here the CDR3 DNA reads TGTGCCAGTAGGAGACAGGGCGCTAACTATGGCTACACCTTC.